This T cell receptor (beta chain) stems from a study of blood T cell repertoires in COVID-19. Clones were sequenced by immunoSEQ multiplex PCR, and TCRdb holds only the in-frame ones, with some missing. The table records a few hundred thousand clones, 75% to 85% of them present only once. V lost 5 bases and J 7 bases, leaving 15 bases between the germline ends. The CDR3 spans 14 residues. Germline CDR1 MNHEY, CDR2 SMNVEV (reference sequence). The TCR was taken from a man between 45 and 60 years old with active or convalescent COVID-19. The rearrangement links TRBV27 to TRBJ2-1; a weak D match, TRBD2 (6 bases). Source material: peripheral blood. CDR3 protein: CASSPRWSGNEQFF. The CDR3 nucleotides read TGTGCCAGCAGTCCCAGGTGGAGCGGGAATGAGCAGTTCTTC.